The text below deals with one TCR beta chain. The antigen is undetermined. This sample was taken from a study of cytomegalovirus exposure and HLA in healthy donors. For the study at large: The same platform as the roughly 630 first-cohort repertoires was used for the 90 to 150 validation repertoires, a later analysis reported. Study conclusions and caveats: Researchers catalogued about 160 TCR beta chains as cytomegalovirus-associated.

A 120-subject validation cohort, separate from the 666-subject first cohort, supplied the donors. Clones were sequenced by immunoSEQ multiplex PCR, and TCRdb holds only the in-frame ones, with some missing. The sample comprises tens of thousands of clones, over 85% of which are singletons, and roughly 5.2% rests with the top ten. The CDR3 is 12 residues long. V lost 6 bases and J 5 bases, leaving 10 bases between the germline ends. Germline loops: CDR1 SEHNR, CDR2 FQNEAQ (reference sequence). The V and J genes are TRBV7-9 and TRBJ2-5; D is undetermined. The origin of this receptor is a woman aged 18 to 35 in good health and CMV-seronegative. The sequenced material came from PBMCs. CDR3 amino acids: CASSLTLETQYF. The CDR3, as DNA: TGTGCCAGCAGTTTGACTTTGGAGACCCAGTACTTC.